This T cell receptor beta chain was sequenced for a study of CD4+ T cells in melanoma. Study conclusions and caveats: Reportedly, melanoma neoantigen-specific CD4+ T cells showed varied differentiation states.

CDR3 length: 15 residues. CDR1 and CDR2 from the germline V gene are SGHRS and YFSETQ. Trimming at V came to 5 bases and at J to 0 bases, leaving 2 bases not matched to a gene. In the case of this clone: Its antigen is as yet unknown.

TCRdb keeps only in-frame clones here, not all; method: immunoSEQ multiplex PCR. This table has over 130,000 clones, around 90% appearing once. The receptor was derived from a human donor with melanoma. The chain has TRBV5-1 and TRBJ2-2, with 9 bases matching TRBD2. The CDR3 DNA follows: TGCGCCAGCAGACTAGCGGGCACGAACACCGGGGAGCTGTTTTTT. Residues: CASRLAGTNTGELFF.